This passage covers 3 T cell receptor beta chains from one sample sequenced in a study of T cell clusters in autoimmune cytopenias. Each sample's input was roughly 250 ng genomic DNA, some 38,000 genome equivalents. TRB rearrangements were amplified by touch-down multiplex PCR with mixed TRB-A/B primers. After re-calling the multiplex PCR reads, TCRdb lists one entry per CDR3 protein, DNA absent. The sample totals approximately 3,100 distinct CDR3 sequences. The sample consisted of peripheral blood. The source of these receptors is a human donor with an autoimmune cytopenia or autoimmune hepatitis (not recorded which).

CDR3 protein: CASSLGAGTGEGSGGYTF. The rearrangement links TRBV7-2 to TRBJ1-2; TCRdb lists TRBD1, though no DNA is available to test this call. Germline V gene sequence: CDR1 SGHTA, CDR2 FQGNSA. This CDR3 has 18 amino acids.

The CDR3 sequence: CATSSELAGGPFTDTQYF. The chain combines TRBV15 with TRBJ2-3; TCRdb outputs TRBD2, but without DNA this stays unchecked. The CDR3 has 18 residues. Germline V gives CDR1 LNHNV, CDR2 YYDKDF (reference sequence). Full variable domain (remainder filled in from reference TRBV15 and TRBJ2-3): DAMVIQNPRYQVTQFGKPVTLSCSQTLNHNVMYWYQQKSSQAPKLLFHYYDKDFNNEADTPDNFQSRRPNTSFCFLDIRSPGLGDTAMYLCATSSELAGGPFTDTQYFGPGTRLTVL.

By frequency, this clonotype registers medium-sized (0.01 to 0.1%). The rearrangement uses TRBV6-2 or TRBV6-3 and TRBJ2-7; checking the TCRdb D call of TRBD1 is not possible without DNA. This CDR3 is built from 12 residues. From germline, CDR1 is MNHEY and CDR2 SVGEGT. CDR3 in amino acids: CASSYTGLEQYF.